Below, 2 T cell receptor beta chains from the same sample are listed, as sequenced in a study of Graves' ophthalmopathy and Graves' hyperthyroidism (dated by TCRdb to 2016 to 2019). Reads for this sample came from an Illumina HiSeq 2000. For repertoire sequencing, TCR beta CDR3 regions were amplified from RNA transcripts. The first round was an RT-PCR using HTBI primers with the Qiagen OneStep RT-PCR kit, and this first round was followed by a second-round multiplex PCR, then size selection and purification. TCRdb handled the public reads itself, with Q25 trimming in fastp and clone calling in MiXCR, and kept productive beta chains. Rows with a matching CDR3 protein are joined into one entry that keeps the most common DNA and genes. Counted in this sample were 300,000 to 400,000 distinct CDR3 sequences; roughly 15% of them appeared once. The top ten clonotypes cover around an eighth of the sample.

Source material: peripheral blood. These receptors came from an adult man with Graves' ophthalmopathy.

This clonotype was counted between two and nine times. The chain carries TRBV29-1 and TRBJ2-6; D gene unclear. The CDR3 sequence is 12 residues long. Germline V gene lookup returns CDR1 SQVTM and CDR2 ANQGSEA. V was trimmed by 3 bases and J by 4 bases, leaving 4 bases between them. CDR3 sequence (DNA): TGCAGCGTTGATGAAGGGGCCAACGTCCTGACTTTC. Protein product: CSVDEGANVLTF.

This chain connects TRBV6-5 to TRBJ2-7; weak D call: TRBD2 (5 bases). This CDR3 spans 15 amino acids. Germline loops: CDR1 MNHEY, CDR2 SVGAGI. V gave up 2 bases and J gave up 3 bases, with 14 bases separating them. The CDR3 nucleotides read TGTGCCAGCAGTTACACGGCGGGTCGGAGCTACGAGCAGTACTTC. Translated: CASSYTAGRSYEQYF.